The sequence of this T cell receptor (beta chain) was determined in a study of T cell repertoires in cytomegalovirus infection. TCRdb called the reads again in MiXCR, with one record for every CDR3 protein. Among 350,000 to 450,000 distinct CDR3 sequences, around a sixth were seen once, and the ten largest hold roughly 9%. This CDR3 is 15 amino acids long. The V gene end was trimmed by 2 bases and the J gene end by 4 bases; junction bases not matched to a gene: 4. The germline CDR1 and CDR2 sequences are SQVTM and ANQGSEA. The chain has TRBV29-1 and TRBJ2-3; TRBD2 aligns across 12 bases. The origin of this receptor is a human donor in good health (CMV status not recorded). Some clones in this sample may be carry-over from other donors' samples. The sample was PBMCs. CDR3 amino acids: CSVERLAGEADTQYF. The CDR3, as DNA: TGCAGCGTTGAACGACTAGCGGGAGAGGCAGATACGCAGTATTTT.